The 18 T cell receptor beta chains below were found in one sample sequenced in a study of human T cells and chemical hapten exposure. Each CDR3 protein is one row after TCRdb ran MiXCR on the RACE reads. The sample records more than 150,000 distinct CDR3 sequences, around 30% being singletons. Time point defined: pre-sensitization, week 0. Documented treatment: therapeutic diphenylcyclopropenone sensitization with weekly scalp DPC. Source: whole blood, taken in connection with sensitization to the hapten diphenylcyclopropenone (DPC). These receptors were taken from a young woman with alopecia areata. Some clones in this sample may be carry-over from other donors' samples.

The J gene is TRBJ2-2, the V gene TRBV6-2 or TRBV6-3, with 8 bases that match TRBD2. The CDR3 contains 16 residues. CDR1 is MNHEY and CDR2 is SVGEGT in the germline V gene. V gave up 7 bases and J gave up 4 bases; unmatched junction bases: 11. The CDR3 bases are TGTGCCAGCAACTCCGGGAGGGGGATGCTCACCGGGGAGCTGTTTTTT. Protein product: CASNSGRGMLTGELFF.

In its sample, this clonotype was seen a few times. This chain connects TRBV14 to TRBJ1-1; D is perhaps TRBD1 (5 bases). The germline V gene encodes CDR1 SGHDN and CDR2 FVKESK. The V gene lost 5 bases and the J gene lost 6 bases, with 16 bases spanning the gap. This CDR3 has 14 residues. This CDR3 reads CASSSGGMMAEAFF. For the CDR3, the DNA is TGTGCCAGCAGCAGTGGGGGTATGATGGCTGAAGCTTTCTTT.

This clonotype was counted between two and nine times. The rearrangement links TRBV29-1 to TRBJ2-1; 9 bases line up with TRBD2. J lost 7 bases, V lost 2 bases, and 6 bases had no gene match. This CDR3 spans 14 amino acids. Germline V gene lookup returns CDR1 SQVTM and CDR2 ANQGSEA. The CDR3 protein is CSVEPLAGWNEQFF. In nucleotides, the CDR3 is TGCAGCGTTGAACCGCTAGCGGGGTGGAATGAGCAGTTCTTC.

CDR3 DNA sequence: TGCAGCGCCCACCCTAGCGGGACCCTCAGAGAGCAGTTCTTC. Translated, it gives CSAHPSGTLREQFF. The rearrangement joins TRBV29-1 to TRBJ2-1; 9 nucleotides align to TRBD2. CDR3 length: 14 amino acids. Germline CDR1 is SQVTM and CDR2 is ANQGSEA. J lost 10 bases, V lost 7 bases, and 14 bases had no gene match.

The chain is built from TRBV20-1 and TRBJ1-2, with 7 bases identical to TRBD1. Germline CDR1 is DFQATT and CDR2 is SNEGSKA (reference sequence). After removal of 6 bases from V and 4 bases from J, the junction contained 11 bases not matched to a gene. This CDR3 contains 14 residues. The CDR3 nucleotides read TGCAGTGCACGGGACAGCACGACTAGCTATGGCTACACCTTC. It is translated as CSARDSTTSYGYTF.

This clonotype has only a few counts. The chain links TRBV18 to TRBJ1-6; D possibly corresponds to TRBD1 (6 bases). CDR3 length: 16 residues. Germline V gives CDR1 KGHSH, CDR2 LQKENI. V was cut by 3 bases and J by 6 bases, with 15 bases left in between. CDR3 nucleotides: TGTGCCAGCTCACCGAATCCGGGGACAAGTAATTCACCCCTCCACTTT. Protein sequence: CASSPNPGTSNSPLHF.

The table lists this clonotype with a few counts. V is TRBV4-2 and J is TRBJ1-2, with TRBD1 as a possible D gene (6 bases). Germline loops: CDR1 LGHNA, CDR2 YNFKEQ. The CDR3 consists of 14 residues. V was pared by 3 bases and J by 3 bases, with 11 bases between. The CDR3 DNA reads as TGTGCCAGCAGCCATAACAGGGCGGACTATGGCTACACCTTC. Translating gives CASSHNRADYGYTF.

The rearrangement uses TRBV28 and TRBJ2-7; 10 bases agree with TRBD2. Germline lookup yields CDR1 MDHEN and CDR2 SYDVKM. This CDR3 has 16 residues. Trimming at V came to 4 bases and at J to 2 bases, leaving 8 bases not matched to a gene. CDR3 DNA: TGTGCCAGCAGTTACCCCCTGAGCGGGAGGGCCTACGAGCAGTACTTC. This codes for CASSYPLSGRAYEQYF. The entire variable domain, with the rest obtained from reference TRBV28 and TRBJ2-7, is as follows: DVKVTQSSRYLVKRTGEKVFLECVQDMDHENMFWYRQDPGLGLRLIYFSYDVKMKEKGDIPEGYSVSREKKERFSLILESASTNQTSMYLCASSYPLSGRAYEQYFGPGTRLTVT.

This clonotype has just a few counts. The chain uses TRBV7-9 and TRBJ1-1; maybe TRBD1 (5 bases). The CDR3 has 16 residues. CDR1 is SEHNR, CDR2 FQNEAQ, per germline (reference sequence). V was pared by 3 bases and J by 5 bases, with 19 bases between. The CDR3 loop is CASSLSLWGVGTEAFF. The CDR3 coding sequence is TGTGCCAGCAGCTTGAGTCTTTGGGGGGTAGGGACTGAAGCTTTCTTT.

The sample holds a few counts of this clonotype. The chain uses TRBV28 and TRBJ2-5; 7 bases are shared with TRBD2. The CDR3 loop spans 13 amino acids. With V trimmed by 2 bases and J by 10 bases, 7 bases remained unmatched. Per germline, CDR1 MDHEN and CDR2 SYDVKM. CDR3 sequence reads: CASSLRASGSQYF. CDR3 DNA sequence: TGTGCCAGCAGTTTACGTGCTAGCGGTAGCCAGTACTTC.

This clonotype was observed many times. The rearrangement uses TRBV18 and TRBJ1-4; D not resolved. CDR1 is KGHSH and CDR2 is LQKENI in the germline V gene. The V end lost 4 bases, the J end lost 5 bases, and 8 bases lay between the germline ends. CDR3 length: 13 residues. The CDR3 DNA follows: TGTGCCAGCTCACGCGGACGAAATGAAAAACTGTTTTTT. Protein product: CASSRGRNEKLFF.

This rearrangement joins TRBV28 to TRBJ2-5; 7 bases agree with TRBD2. The CDR3 extends over 15 amino acids. The V and J ends lost 3 bases and 4 bases, in that order; junction bases with no gene match: 8. Germline assignment: CDR1 MDHEN and CDR2 SYDVKM. The DNA of the CDR3 is TGTGCCAGCAGTTTTGGGCAGGGAGGGCGAGAGACCCAGTACTTC. Translating it yields CASSFGQGGRETQYF.

This chain joins TRBV2 and TRBJ1-6; no definite D call. CDR1 and CDR2 (germline): SNHLY, FYNNEI. The length of the CDR3 is 15 residues. V shed 6 bases and J shed 5 bases, with 14 bases lying between them. The DNA of the CDR3 is TGTGCCAGCAGGCCGCCGGAGCCCCATAATTCACCCCTCCACTTT. Its translation is CASRPPEPHNSPLHF. Full variable domain (rest looked up from reference TRBV2 and TRBJ1-6): EPEVTQTPSHQVTQMGQEVILRCVPISNHLYFYWYRQILGQKVEFLVSFYNNEISEKSEIFDDQFSVERPDGSNFTLKIRSTKLEDSAMYFCASRPPEPHNSPLHFGNGTRLTVT.

This clonotype was observed a few times. This chain joins TRBV7-3 and TRBJ2-1; 8 bases align to TRBD2. V dropped 2 bases and J dropped 7; count of bases not matched to a gene: 4. Germline CDR1 reads SGHTA; CDR2 reads FQGTGA. This CDR3 spans 14 amino acids. The CDR3 DNA sequence: TGTGCCAGCAGCTTAGTAGCGGGGCTAAATGAGCAGTTCTTC. Protein product: CASSLVAGLNEQFF.

In its sample, this clonotype was seen once. The V call is TRBV28, the J call TRBJ2-6; D is unresolved. The CDR3 consists of 15 residues. V lost 6 bases to trimming and J lost 4 bases, with 13 bases between them. The germline gives CDR1 MDHEN, CDR2 SYDVKM. This CDR3 reads CASRTPSAGANVLTF. CDR3 bases: TGTGCCAGCAGGACACCATCGGCGGGGGCCAACGTCCTGACTTTC. Full variable domain (remainder filled in from reference TRBV28 and TRBJ2-6): DVKVTQSSRYLVKRTGEKVFLECVQDMDHENMFWYRQDPGLGLRLIYFSYDVKMKEKGDIPEGYSVSREKKERFSLILESASTNQTSMYLCASRTPSAGANVLTFGAGSRLTVL.

This clonotype was picked up a small number of times. V usage is TRBV5-1 and J usage is TRBJ2-3, with a weak D call TRBD2 (7 bases). Germline CDR1 reads SGHRS; CDR2 reads YFSETQ. The CDR3 totals 15 residues. Deletions cut 6 bases from V and 1 base from J, with 15 bases between. The CDR3 DNA sequence: TGCGCCAGCACGTTCGGCGGGGGCCGCACAGATACGCAGTATTTT. Translating it yields CASTFGGGRTDTQYF.

This clonotype was picked up a small number of times. The chain employs TRBV28 and TRBJ1-2; maybe TRBD1 (6 bases). The CDR3 extends over 12 amino acids. In germline, CDR1 is MDHEN, CDR2 SYDVKM. V dropped 4 bases and J dropped 4 bases, with 7 bases sitting between them. The CDR3 DNA reads as TGTGCCAGCAGTTCGGGGGCCTATGGCTACACCTTC. This translates into CASSSGAYGYTF.

The gene calls are TRBV7-9 and TRBJ2-7; the match to TRBD2 covers 7 bases. Trimming at V came to 4 bases and at J to 5 bases, leaving 2 bases not matched to a gene. The CDR3 runs 12 residues. Germline CDR1 is SEHNR and CDR2 is FQNEAQ (reference sequence). Written as DNA, the CDR3 is TGTGCCAGCAGCTGGGACTACCACGAGCAGTACTTC. This gives the protein CASSWDYHEQYF.